This passage covers 11 T cell receptor beta chains from one sample sequenced in a study of blood T cell repertoires in COVID-19. Assay used: immunoSEQ multiplex PCR; TCRdb lists only in-frame clones, some missing. The sample holds 250,000 to 350,000 clones, about 88% seen once. Material: peripheral blood. The receptors derive from a woman between 25 and 40 years old with COVID-19, enrolled during active disease.

The rearrangement uses TRBV28 and TRBJ2-1, with D maybe TRBD2 (5 bases). V shed 7 bases and J shed 5 bases, with 9 bases lying between them. This CDR3 contains 12 residues. CDR1 and CDR2 from the germline V gene are MDHEN and SYDVKM. CDR3 sequence reads: CASKGRNNEQFF. The CDR3 DNA reads TGTGCCAGCAAAGGGAGAAACAATGAGCAGTTCTTC.

The V call is TRBV30, the J call TRBJ1-4; 9 bases match TRBD1. Per the germline V gene, CDR1 is GTSNPN and CDR2 is SVGIG (reference sequence). This CDR3 contains 13 residues. The V segment lost 5 bases and the J segment 6 bases; nucleotides outside the gene matches: 4. As DNA, the CDR3 is TGTGCCTGGGGGAGGACAGGGGATGAAAAACTGTTTTTT. Residues: CAWGRTGDEKLFF.

The chain has TRBV28 and TRBJ2-7, with TRBD2 matching over 8 bases. J lost 3 bases, V lost 0 bases, and 7 bases had no gene match. Germline V lookup: CDR1 MDHEN, CDR2 SYDVKM. The CDR3 runs to 16 residues. The CDR3 loop reads CASSLWGLAGIYEQYF. The CDR3 bases are TGTGCCAGCAGTTTATGGGGGTTAGCGGGGATCTACGAGCAGTACTTC.

The rearrangement links TRBV29-1 to TRBJ1-1, with 8 bases lining up with TRBD1. The CDR3 is 11 residues long. V lost 7 bases, J lost 7 bases, and 5 bases stayed unmatched. Germline V gives CDR1 SQVTM, CDR2 ANQGSEA. The CDR3 nucleotides read TGCAGCGCGGACAGGGTACTTGAAGCTTTCTTT. The encoded protein is CSADRVLEAFF. The whole variable domain, remainder taken from reference TRBV29-1 and TRBJ1-1, is SAVISQKPSRDICQRGTSLTIQCQVDSQVTMMFWYRQQPGQSLTLIATANQGSEATYESGFVIDKFPISRPNLTFSTLTVSNMSPEDSSIYLCSADRVLEAFFGQGTRLTVV.

Concerning this clone: The same CDR3 is also encoded by other DNA sequences in this sample. The V and J genes are TRBV6-4 and TRBJ1-6; TRBD1 aligns across 9 bases. V lost 0 bases to trimming and J lost 7 bases; unmatched junction nucleotides: 1. This CDR3 comprises 15 residues. In germline, CDR1 is MRHNA, CDR2 SNTAGT. The CDR3 region is CASSDSTGGNSPLHF. CDR3 DNA sequence: TGTGCCAGCAGTGACTCGACAGGGGGAAATTCACCCCTCCACTTT.

The chain is built from TRBV29-1 and TRBJ1-2, with 10 bases aligning to TRBD1. With 1 base clipped from V and 8 bases from J, the junction kept 10 bases outside the gene matches. The CDR3 spans 15 residues. Germline-derived CDR1 and CDR2 are SQVTM and ANQGSEA. For the CDR3, the DNA is TGCAGCGTTGAAGCTGGGACGACAGGGGGCTACGGCTACACCTTC. Translated: CSVEAGTTGGYGYTF.

The chain joins TRBV6-2 or TRBV6-3 to TRBJ1-5; a possible D gene is TRBD1 (5 bases). V was trimmed by 2 bases and J by 6 bases, leaving 11 bases between them. The germline V gene has CDR1 MNHEY and CDR2 SVGEGT. CDR3 length equals 14 residues. The DNA of the CDR3 is TGTGCCAGCAGTTACCAGGGAGGAGCTCAGCCCCAGCATTTT. It specifies CASSYQGGAQPQHF.

The rearrangement uses TRBV19 and TRBJ1-2; 7 bases align to TRBD1. The CDR3 is 15 residues long. The junction had 13 bases not matched to a gene; V was cut back by 11 bases and J by 1 base. Per the germline V gene, CDR1 is LNHDA and CDR2 is SQIVND (reference sequence). The DNA for the CDR3 is TGTGCCGCGGGGTCCGGGACAGCTTTTAACTATGGCTACACCTTC. Translated: CAAGSGTAFNYGYTF.

The table lists this clone with a few counts. The chain uses TRBV27 and TRBJ2-5, with 11 nucleotides matching TRBD1. The trim removed 7 bases at V and 3 bases at J, leaving 13 bases unmatched. Per germline, CDR1 MNHEY and CDR2 SMNVEV (reference sequence). CDR3 length: 17 residues. CDR3 bases: TGTGCCAGCACCCGACGCCCACCGGGACAGGGGGAAGAGACCCAGTACTTC. This encodes CASTRRPPGQGEETQYF.

The V call is TRBV5-1, the J call TRBJ2-7, with D tentatively TRBD2 (6 bases). V shed 4 bases and J shed 4 bases, with 18 bases lying between them. The CDR3 runs 15 residues. The germline V gene encodes CDR1 SGHRS and CDR2 YFSETQ. In nucleotides, the CDR3 is TGCGCCAGCAGCCCGGGGGTAGGTACGAGTTACGAGCAGTACTTC. Amino acid sequence: CASSPGVGTSYEQYF.

The V gene is TRBV9, the J gene TRBJ1-6; the match to TRBD1 covers 7 bases. With V trimmed by 4 bases and J by 8 bases, 6 bases remained unmatched. Germline values: CDR1 SGDLS, CDR2 YYNGEE. CDR3 size: 14 residues. CDR3 residues: CASSRDSFDSPLHF. CDR3 nucleotide sequence: TGTGCCAGCAGCCGGGACAGCTTCGATTCACCCCTCCACTTT.